The rows below give T cell receptor beta chains drawn from one sample of a study of T cells in Graves' hyperthyroidism and ophthalmopathy. Each CDR3 protein is one row after TCRdb ran MiXCR on the multiplex PCR reads. The sample lists a few hundred thousand distinct CDR3 sequences; less than 20% were seen once. Sequencing was done on a sample of blood. The receptors come from a woman aged 18-29 years with Graves' hyperthyroidism that later progressed to Graves' ophthalmopathy. CDR3s include the opening cysteine and the closing phenylalanine or tryptophan. D genes are given only for firm matches. Where a row states a size, it is once, few, many or the class of an expanded clone; other rows omit it.

j_call clone_size v_call d_call cdr3_nt cdr3_aa
TRBJ2-5 few TRBV15 . TGTGCCACCAGCAGTCTAACCGGGGAGACCCAGTACTTC CATSSLTGETQYF
TRBJ2-5 . TRBV20-1 TRBD1 TGCAGTGCCCTAACAGGGGTTGAGACCCAGTACTTC CSALTGVETQYF
TRBJ2-1 few TRBV7-2 TRBD2 TGTGCCAGCAGCCCCGCCGGGACTAGCTACAATGAGCAGTTCTTC CASSPAGTSYNEQFF
TRBJ2-5 . TRBV12-3/TRBV12-4 TRBD1 TGTGCCAGCAGTAACAGGGGGCCCAGAGAGACCCAGTACTTC CASSNRGPRETQYF
TRBJ2-1 . TRBV28 . TGTGCCAGCAGTTTATGGGGCGCGGCAGACAATGAGCAGTTCTTC CASSLWGAADNEQFF
TRBJ2-3 . TRBV24-1 . TGTGCCACCAGTGTTCTGGGGCGGAATACGCAGTATTTT CATSVLGRNTQYF
TRBJ2-2 few TRBV6-1 TRBD2 TGTGCCAGCAGTCCCCCCGGACTAGCCCTCCCTTGGGGGAACACCGGGGAGCTGTTTTTT CASSPPGLALPWGNTGELFF
TRBJ2-7 many TRBV27 . TGTGCCAGCAGTCCCCGCCTTGATCACTACGAGCAGTACTTC CASSPRLDHYEQYF
TRBJ2-5 . TRBV10-3 . TGTGCCATCACACGGCAGGACCAAGAGACCCAGTACTTC CAITRQDQETQYF
TRBJ1-1 many TRBV11-2 . TGTGCCAGCAGCTTAGAGCAACGTATGAACACTGAAGCTTTCTTT CASSLEQRMNTEAFF
TRBJ2-3 many TRBV5-1 TRBD1 TGCGCCAGCAGCTTGGCAGGACAGGGTGGCACAGATACGCAGTATTTT CASSLAGQGGTDTQYF
TRBJ2-1 many TRBV5-1 . TGCGCCAGCAGCGTCGGACTTTCCTACAATGAGCAGTTCTTC CASSVGLSYNEQFF
TRBJ2-1 many TRBV6-2/TRBV6-3 . TGTGCCAGCAGGACTTCAGGGGATGACTACAATGAGCAGTTCTTC CASRTSGDDYNEQFF
TRBJ2-5 few TRBV30 . TGTGCCTGGAGCCCGGCTATAGTGACCCAGTACTTC CAWSPAIVTQYF
TRBJ2-7 many TRBV5-1 TRBD2 TGCGCCAGCAGGGGAGGTAGCGGGAGCTCCTACGAGCAGTACTTC CASRGGSGSSYEQYF
TRBJ1-3 many TRBV3-1 TRBD1 TGTGCCAGCAGCCGGGACAGTTTTCTCTCTGGAAACACCATATATTTT CASSRDSFLSGNTIYF
TRBJ2-7 . TRBV19 TRBD2 TGTGCCAGTAGACGATCACTAGCGGCCGAGCAGTACTTC CASRRSLAAEQYF
TRBJ2-7 many TRBV7-2 TRBD2 TGTGCCAGCAGCCTAGCGGCCTACGAGCAGTACTTC CASSLAAYEQYF
TRBJ2-2 many TRBV2 . TGTGCCAGCAGTGTCAGGTTCACCGGGGAGCTGTTTTTT CASSVRFTGELFF
TRBJ1-5 many TRBV30 . TGTGCCTGGGCCTCGGGAGGGCCGGGGCAGCCCCAGCATTTT CAWASGGPGQPQHF
TRBJ2-7 few TRBV20-1 TRBD2 TGCAGTGCTGAGCGGGAGAGCTCCTACGAGCAGTACTTC CSAERESSYEQYF
TRBJ2-3 many TRBV20-1 TRBD2 TGCAGTGCTACGTCCAGGACTAGCGTCACAGATACGCAGTATTTT CSATSRTSVTDTQYF
TRBJ2-7 many TRBV3-1 . TGTGCCAGCAGCCCACAGGCTGGGGCCCCATACGAGCAGTACTTC CASSPQAGAPYEQYF
TRBJ2-7 . TRBV27 . TGTGCCAGCAGTTTTCAGGCAGGGGGGAGCTACGAGCAGTACTTC CASSFQAGGSYEQYF
TRBJ2-7 few TRBV6-1 . TGTGCCAGCAGTGCCAGGGGGGCGAACACCTTCTACGAGCAGTACTTC CASSARGANTFYEQYF
TRBJ2-3 . TRBV7-9 . TGTGCCAGCAGCTTAGATTTTCGCTCTGGCACAGATACGCAGTATTTT CASSLDFRSGTDTQYF
TRBJ1-3 few TRBV7-9 . TGTGCCAGCACCAAGGCTTTTCCTGGAAACACCATATATTTT CASTKAFPGNTIYF